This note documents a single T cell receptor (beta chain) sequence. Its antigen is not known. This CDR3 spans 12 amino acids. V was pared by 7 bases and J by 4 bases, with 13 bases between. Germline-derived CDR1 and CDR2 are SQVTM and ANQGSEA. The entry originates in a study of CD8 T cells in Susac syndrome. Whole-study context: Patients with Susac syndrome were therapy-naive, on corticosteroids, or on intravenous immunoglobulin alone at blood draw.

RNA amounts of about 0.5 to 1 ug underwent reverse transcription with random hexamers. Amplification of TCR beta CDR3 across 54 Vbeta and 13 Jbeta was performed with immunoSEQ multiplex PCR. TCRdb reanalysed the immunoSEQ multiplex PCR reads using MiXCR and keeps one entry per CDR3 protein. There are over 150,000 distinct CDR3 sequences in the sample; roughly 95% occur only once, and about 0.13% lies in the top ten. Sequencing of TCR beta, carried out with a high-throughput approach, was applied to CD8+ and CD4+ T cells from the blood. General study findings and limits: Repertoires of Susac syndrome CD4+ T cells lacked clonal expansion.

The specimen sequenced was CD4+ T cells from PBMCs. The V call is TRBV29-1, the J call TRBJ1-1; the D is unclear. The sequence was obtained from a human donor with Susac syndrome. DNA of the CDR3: TGCAGCGGACTTCAGGTGGGCACTGAAGCTTTCTTT. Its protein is CSGLQVGTEAFF.